A single sample is the source of the 20 T cell receptor delta chains below, sequenced in a study of gamma-delta chains in newborns, infants, children. TCRdb used CATT to re-call clones from the reads. The profile shows under 3,000 delta-chain clones, around 46% of them singletons. The material sequenced was blood, taken at baseline. Every receptor here comes from a child who received the measles vaccine.

The rearrangement joins TRDV3 to TRDJ1; TRDD3 matches at 7 bases. Trimming removed 2 bases from V and 1 base from J; junction bases left unmatched: 22. Germline V gene data show CDR1 as TVYSNPD and CDR2 as GDNSRS (reference sequence). The CDR3 runs 19 residues. The CDR3 here is CAFGLRSWGLVVPTDKLIF. Written as DNA, the CDR3 is TGTGCCTTTGGGCTTAGGAGCTGGGGGCTAGTCGTTCCCACCGATAAACTCATCTTT.

This clone rates as medium-sized. The sample carries other DNA sequences with the same CDR3. The genes are TRDV1 and TRDJ1; 10 bases match TRDD3. CDR3 length: 19 amino acids. J was trimmed by 3 bases and V by 0 bases; bases with no gene match: 13. Germline lookup yields CDR1 TSWWSYY and CDR2 QGS. The DNA for the CDR3 is TGTGCTCTTGGGGAACTTGGCTTCTCCGTACTGGGGGATTCCGATAAACTCATCTTT. Translation: CALGELGFSVLGDSDKLIF.

This clone was observed once. A much more abundant neighbour one base away suggests this may be a read error. This sample also contains other DNA sequences that code for the same CDR3. This sequence joins TRAV29/DV5 and TRDJ1; no definite D call. The germline V gene has CDR1 NSMFDY and CDR2 ISSIKDK. The CDR3 is 13 amino acids. CDR3 bases: TGTGCAGCATCCTTGGCCCAGTTCGATAAACTTATCTTT. This encodes CAASLAQFDKLIF.

As regards this clone: Different DNA sequences within this sample yield the same CDR3. The chain recombines TRDV1 with TRDJ1; a possible D gene is TRDD3 (9 bases). This CDR3 contains 22 residues. Trimming stripped 4 bases from V and 0 bases from J, with 33 bases between. In germline, CDR1 is TSWWSYY, CDR2 QGS. DNA for the CDR3: TGTGCTCTTGGGGCTTCCCGGCCTTCCTATGGCCTGGGGGATTCTCACACCGATAAACTCATCTTT. It translates to CALGASRPSYGLGDSHTDKLIF.

As for this clone: This sequence may be a read error, since a much larger clone differs from it by one base. The rearrangement joins TRDV1 to TRDJ1, with D perhaps matching TRDD3 (7 bases). The germline gives CDR1 TSWWSYY, CDR2 QGS. CDR3 length equals 24 residues. Trimming removed 6 bases from V and 0 bases from J, with 41 bases in between. CDR3 nucleotide sequence: TGTGCTCTTGGCCCAAATAGGGAGGACTGGGGATCGCTCTCGGCCCCGCTCTACACCGATAAACTCATCTTT. It encodes CALGPNREDWGSLSAPLYTDKLIF.

In this sample, this clone turned up a few times. This chain uses TRDV1 with TRDJ1; D is possibly TRDD3 (8 bases). The germline gives CDR1 TSWWSYY, CDR2 QGS. CDR3 length: 24 amino acids. V lost 1 base and J 0 bases, leaving 36 bases between the germline ends. CDR3 coding DNA: TGTGCTCTTGGGGAACGAACGCTTTCCTACAACCACCCTACTGGGGGGATTTACACCGATAAACTCATCTTT. This sequence encodes CALGERTLSYNHPTGGIYTDKLIF.

Details on this clone: Other DNA sequences within the sample encode an identical CDR3. The rearrangement uses TRDV2 and TRDJ3, with 11 bases lining up with TRDD3. The germline gives CDR1 GEAIGNYY, CDR2 EKD. V lost 1 base and J lost 1; bases outside the gene matches: 2. The CDR3 spans 18 residues. For the CDR3, the DNA is TGTGCCTGTGACACTGGGGGATACGCTTCCTGGGACACCCGACAGATGTTTTTC. Translated: CACDTGGYASWDTRQMFF.

This clone showed up just a few times. V gene TRDV1 combines with J gene TRDJ1; D possibly corresponds to TRDD2 (6 bases). The CDR3 consists of 19 residues. Between the trimmed V and J ends, which lost 3 bases and 2 bases, there was a span of 25 bases. Germline CDR1 reads TSWWSYY; CDR2 reads QGS. The CDR3 region has the DNA TGTGCTCTTGGGGACCCCATTCCTTCCCCTAACTCGGGGACCGATAAACTCATCTTT. Its translation is CALGDPIPSPNSGTDKLIF.

V is TRDV2 and J is TRDJ3, with 11 nucleotides matching TRDD3. V dropped 3 bases and J dropped 15; count of bases not matched to a gene: 12. The CDR3 contains 16 residues. CDR1 is GEAIGNYY, CDR2 EKD, per germline. The CDR3 spells CACDAITVLGDKQMFF. The CDR3 DNA sequence: TGTGCCTGTGACGCCATTACTGTACTGGGGGATAAACAGATGTTTTTC.

This clone has more than one count but fewer than ten. The chain carries TRDV3 and TRDJ1; 8 bases align to TRDD3. The J segment lost 2 bases and the V segment lost 2 bases, leaving 22 bases of the junction unmatched. This CDR3 spans 19 amino acids. Germline CDR1 TVYSNPD, CDR2 GDNSRS (reference sequence). Here the CDR3 reads CAFGGGWGYSRPTTDKLIF. For the CDR3, the DNA is TGTGCCTTTGGTGGGGGATGGGGTTATTCCCGCCCCACAACCGATAAACTCATCTTT.

In the case of this clone: One base separates it from a far larger clone, so it is likely a read error. In nucleotides, the CDR3 is TGTGCTCTTGGGGAGCCCTCACCCTTCCTAAAGGTCTGGGACGACCCCTACACCGATAGACTCATCTTT. Its translation: CALGEPSPFLKVWDDPYTDRLIF. The rearrangement joins TRDV1 to TRDJ1, with 8 bases lining up with TRDD2. The CDR3 has 23 residues. The germline V gene has CDR1 TSWWSYY and CDR2 QGS.

The chain uses TRDV1 and TRDJ1; 8 nucleotides match TRDD3. This CDR3 contains 22 residues. Trimming at V came to 3 bases and at J to 0 bases, leaving 24 bases not matched to a gene. Germline-derived CDR1 and CDR2 are TSWWSYY and QGS. The CDR3 bases are TGTGCTCTTGGGGAGTCCCACCCGTTTGCTATACTGGGGGTTCAGTACACCGATAAACTCATCTTT. This translates into CALGESHPFAILGVQYTDKLIF.

This clone has a handful of counts. Since a much larger clone is just one base distant, this may be a read error. The chain is built from TRDV2 and TRDJ1, with no clear D. Germline assignment: CDR1 GEAIGNYY and CDR2 EKD. V was cut by 0 bases and J by 1 base, with 14 bases left in between. The CDR3 extends over 16 amino acids. The CDR3 nucleotides read TGTGCCTGTGACACCGTCCCGAGAACGTGCACCGATAAACTCATCTTT. Residues: CACDTVPRTCTDKLIF.

This chain connects TRDV1 to TRDJ1; 9 bases are shared with TRDD3. CDR1 is TSWWSYY, CDR2 QGS, per germline. The V and J ends lost 0 bases and 5 bases, in that order; junction bases with no gene match: 22. The CDR3 has 21 amino acids. In DNA form, the CDR3 reads TGTGCTCTTGGGGAACTACCCTTCTTCAACTGGGGGACCCTTATCGTAGATAAACTCATCTTT. Translated, it gives CALGELPFFNWGTLIVDKLIF.

About this clone: A much larger clonotype is one base distant, so this may be a read error. The J gene is TRDJ1, the V gene TRDV3; 10 positions match TRDD3. CDR1 and CDR2 (germline): TVYSNPD, GDNSRS (reference sequence). After removal of 4 bases from V and 4 bases from J, the junction contained 18 bases not matched to a gene. The CDR3 is made up of 17 amino acids. CDR3 in amino acids: CASSYEVLGDASDKLIF. In nucleotides, the CDR3 is TGTGCCTCTTCCTACGAGGTACTGGGGGATGCGAGCGATAAACTCATCTTT.

This clone showed up just once. At one of its ends the junction is not consistent with the germline gene, which may arise from a read error. Other DNA sequences in this sample translate to the same CDR3. This chain links TRDV3 with TRDJ1; TRDD2 agrees at 8 bases. The CDR3 is made up of 18 amino acids. CDR1 is TVYSNPD, CDR2 GDNSRS, per germline (reference sequence). CDR3 nucleotide sequence: TGCGCCTCCACCCCTCTTCCTACGTTGGGGGCACCCCAGGTTAGACTCATCTTT. Translating gives CASTPLPTLGAPQVRLIF.

The J gene is TRDJ2, the V gene TRDV1, with TRDD3 matching 11 bases. The CDR3 has 28 residues. CDR1 is TSWWSYY, CDR2 QGS, per germline. V lost 2 bases, J lost 2 bases, and 37 bases stayed unmatched. The CDR3 reads CALGESLDYGWGDNWGIRFGSLTAQLFF. The CDR3 bases are TGTGCTCTTGGGGAAAGTTTGGACTACGGATGGGGTGATAACTGGGGGATAAGGTTTGGGTCCTTGACAGCACAACTCTTCTTT.

This clone was seen once. This chain uses TRDV1 with TRDJ1; 8 bases align to TRDD3. CDR1 and CDR2 (germline): TSWWSYY, QGS. The junction had 14 bases not matched to a gene; V was cut back by 5 bases and J by 0 bases. The CDR3 is made up of 18 amino acids. The CDR3 nucleotides are TGTGCTCTTGGGTGTGTACGCGGGGATACAGGGTACACCGATAAACTCATCTTT. This encodes CALGCVRGDTGYTDKLIF.

This clone was observed a handful of times. A much more abundant neighbour one base away suggests this may be a read error. Other DNA sequences in the sample encode the same CDR3. Here the CDR3 reads CACDLGIRTDKLIF. The CDR3 nucleotides read TGTGCCTGCGACCTGGGGATTAGGACCGATAAACTCATCTTT. This chain joins TRDV2 and TRDJ1; tentative D call: TRDD3 (6 bases). Trimming stripped 7 bases from V and 2 bases from J, with 16 bases between. The CDR3 loop spans 14 amino acids. Germline lookup yields CDR1 GEAIGNYY and CDR2 EKD.

The chain combines TRDV1 with TRDJ1, with D tentatively TRDD3 (5 bases). The CDR3 length is 20 residues. With 4 bases removed from V and 5 bases from J, the gap between germline ends came to 32 bases. The germline gives CDR1 TSWWSYY, CDR2 QGS. The CDR3 nucleotides are TGTGCTCTTGGGGCCCCAAGTCTAAGGTGGGGACCCAAGGGTTGGGATAAACTCATCTTT. Its protein is CALGAPSLRWGPKGWDKLIF.